Shown below are 22 T cell receptor beta chains from a single sample sequenced in a study of cytomegalovirus exposure and HLA in healthy donors. Primers included in the PCR were 60 Vbeta and 13 Jbeta primers. The method was immunoSEQ multiplex PCR; TCRdb's version includes in-frame clones alone and lacks a portion of them. The table records 150,000 to 200,000 clones, almost 85% of them present only once. The source material was PBMCs. These receptors all come from a woman aged 45-65 years in good health and CMV-seronegative.

J is TRBJ1-2 and V is TRBV5-1; D may be TRBD1 (6 bases). CDR1 and CDR2 (germline): SGHRS, YFSETQ. V was cut by 0 bases and J by 0 bases, with 15 bases left in between. The CDR3 spans 17 residues. CDR3 residues: CASSLDVSGVSNYGYTF. The CDR3 DNA reads TGCGCCAGCAGCTTGGATGTGTCAGGGGTCTCTAACTATGGCTACACCTTC.

This clone showed up just a few times. The chain has TRBV28 and TRBJ2-7; 9 bases fit TRBD2. Trimming cost V 3 bases and J 3 bases; bases outside gene matches: 6. Germline loops: CDR1 MDHEN, CDR2 SYDVKM. The CDR3 covers 15 residues. CDR3 sequence (DNA): TGTGCCAGCAGTTTTGGACTAGCGAAAAGCTACGAGCAGTACTTC. Its protein is CASSFGLAKSYEQYF.

V usage is TRBV5-1 and J usage is TRBJ1-2; D perhaps matches TRBD1 (5 bases). The germline V gene has CDR1 SGHRS and CDR2 YFSETQ. CDR3 length: 16 residues. V dropped 0 bases and J dropped 6 bases, with 18 bases sitting between them. The CDR3 DNA sequence: TGCGCCAGCAGCTTGGAGAGCTGGCAGGGCCTCGATGGCTACACCTTC. Translation gives CASSLESWQGLDGYTF.

The chain links TRBV12-5 to TRBJ2-3, with D unclear. The length of the CDR3 is 12 residues. Germline V gene lookup returns CDR1 LGHNT and CDR2 FRNRAP. V lost 5 bases, J lost 5 bases, and 8 bases lay in between. The CDR3 spells CASGTRLDTQYF. The CDR3 region has the DNA TGTGCTAGTGGTACCCGACTAGATACGCAGTATTTT.

The chain links TRBV11-1 to TRBJ2-1; D is ambiguous. The germline V gene has CDR1 SGHAT and CDR2 FQDESV (reference sequence). This CDR3 is built from 16 residues. Trimming cost V 0 bases and J 0 bases, with 9 bases left between them. The CDR3 DNA reads as TGTGCCAGCAGCTTAGCCAGGCATAACTCCTACAATGAGCAGTTCTTC. Its translation is CASSLARHNSYNEQFF.

The chain links TRBV28 to TRBJ2-2; D not certain. The germline V gene encodes CDR1 MDHEN and CDR2 SYDVKM. Trimming took 4 bases from V and 5 from J, leaving 14 bases between them. This CDR3 region has 15 residues. Here the CDR3 reads CASSYVTSSTGELFF. The CDR3 region has the DNA TGTGCCAGCAGTTATGTGACATCCAGTACCGGGGAGCTGTTTTTT.

Turning to this clone: One junction end disagrees with the germline gene, perhaps due to a read error. J is TRBJ1-2 and V is TRBV28; 8 positions agree with TRBD1. There are 14 residues in the CDR3. Germline CDR1 MDHEN, CDR2 SYDVKM. The CDR3 region is CASSVGRGPYGYTF. The CDR3 DNA reads TGTGCTAGCAGTGTGGGCAGGGGGCCCTATGGCTACACCTTC.

This chain joins TRBV7-7 and TRBJ2-2, with D hard to call. The CDR3 is made up of 13 amino acids. CDR1 SSHAT and CDR2 FNYEAQ come from the germline V gene (reference sequence). V dropped 2 bases and J dropped 6 bases, with 7 bases sitting between them. For the CDR3, the DNA is TGTGCCAGCAGCTTACTAGAGTCCGGGGAGCTGTTTTTT. It translates to CASSLLESGELFF.

This sequence joins TRBV9 and TRBJ2-1; 9 bases match TRBD1. V lost 3 bases, J lost 6 bases, and 4 bases stayed unmatched. The germline CDR1 and CDR2 sequences are SGDLS and YYNGEE. There are 14 residues in the CDR3. CDR3 loop: CASSAGQGGNEQFF. As DNA, the CDR3 is TGTGCCAGCAGCGCGGGACAGGGTGGCAATGAGCAGTTCTTC.

The rearrangement joins TRBV6-5 to TRBJ2-7; maybe TRBD2 (6 bases). V was trimmed by 2 bases and J by 4 bases, leaving 18 bases between them. CDR1 MNHEY and CDR2 SVGAGI come from the germline V gene. The CDR3 totals 16 residues. The CDR3 DNA reads as TGTGCCAGCAGTTACGGTCGCGGGATCCGCTCTTACGAGCAGTACTTC. Translating gives CASSYGRGIRSYEQYF.

V and J are TRBV29-1 and TRBJ2-2, with 7 positions matching TRBD1. Per germline, CDR1 SQVTM and CDR2 ANQGSEA. Germline trimming cut 6 bases from V and 1 base from J; bases unmatched to any gene: 5. This CDR3 comprises 14 residues. The CDR3 nucleotides are TGCAGCGTGAGGGGACAGAAGAACACCGGGGAGCTGTTTTTT. Its protein product is CSVRGQKNTGELFF.

The CDR3 loop is CASSLGTSGRFYEQFF. The CDR3 bases are TGTGCCAGCAGCTTAGGGACTAGCGGGAGGTTTTATGAGCAGTTCTTC. This chain connects TRBV11-2 to TRBJ2-1; TRBD2 agrees at 14 bases. This CDR3 is built from 16 residues. V was clipped by 1 base and J by 8 bases; unmatched bases: 4. Germline V lookup: CDR1 SGHAT, CDR2 FQNNGV. The variable domain in full, with the rest retrieved from reference TRBV11-2 and TRBJ2-1, is EAGVAQSPRYKIIEKRQSVAFWCNPISGHATLYWYQQILGQGPKLLIQFQNNGVVDDSQLPKDRFSAERLKGVDSTLKIQPAKLEDSAVYLCASSLGTSGRFYEQFFGPGTRLTVL.

The chain joins TRBV7-2 to TRBJ1-2; no firm D call. The germline CDR1 and CDR2 sequences are SGHTA and FQGNSA. The CDR3 runs 13 residues. V lost 5 bases and J lost 2, with 9 bases in between. The CDR3 region has the DNA TGTGCCAGCAGCCTCAAACAGAACTATGGCTACACCTTC. Translating gives CASSLKQNYGYTF.

The CDR3 loop reads CASSTWGRTAHEQYF. DNA of the CDR3: TGTGCCAGTAGTACATGGGGGCGCACGGCCCACGAGCAGTACTTC. This chain uses TRBV19 with TRBJ2-7, with a weak D call TRBD1 (6 bases). The CDR3 sequence is 15 residues long. V lost 4 bases and J 5 bases, leaving 18 bases between the germline ends. CDR1 is LNHDA, CDR2 SQIVND, per germline (reference sequence). Based on the CDR3 plus reference TRBV19 and TRBJ2-7, the full variable domain is DGGITQSPKYLFRKEGQNVTLSCEQNLNHDAMYWYRQDPGQGLRLIYYSQIVNDFQKGDIAEGYSVSREKKESFPLTVTSAQKNPTAFYLCASSTWGRTAHEQYFGPGTRLTVT.

This clone was counted a few times. The chain is built from TRBV5-1 and TRBJ2-3; TRBD2 is a possible D gene (5 bases). There are 14 residues in the CDR3. Trimming cost V 2 bases and J 2 bases, with 9 bases left between them. Germline assignment: CDR1 SGHRS and CDR2 YFSETQ. Here the CDR3 DNA reads TGCGCCAGCAGCTTCTACGGGGACACAGATACGCAGTATTTT. Its protein is CASSFYGDTDTQYF. Looking up the rest from reference TRBV5-1 and TRBJ2-3 gives the full variable domain: KAGVTQTPRYLIKTRGQQVTLSCSPISGHRSVSWYQQTPGQGLQFLFEYFSETQRNKGNFPGRFSGRQFSNSRSEMNVSTLELGDSALYLCASSFYGDTDTQYFGPGTRLTVL.

The chain recombines TRBV10-3 with TRBJ2-4; D is perhaps TRBD2 (5 bases). V gave up 0 bases and J gave up 0 bases, with 9 bases separating them. This CDR3 is built from 16 residues. Germline CDR1 ENHRY, CDR2 SYGVKD. The chain's CDR3 is CAISESGGLAKNIQYF. In DNA form, the CDR3 reads TGTGCCATCAGTGAGTCCGGCGGGCTAGCCAAAAACATTCAGTACTTC.

This chain connects TRBV6-5 to TRBJ2-1; 9 positions agree with TRBD1. Germline V lookup: CDR1 MNHEY, CDR2 SVGAGI. The junction had 4 bases not matched to a gene; V was cut back by 3 bases and J by 4 bases. This CDR3 has 15 residues. CDR3 nucleotide sequence: TGTGCCAGCAGTTATACAGGGGGCAATTACAATGAGCAGTTCTTC. Translation gives CASSYTGGNYNEQFF.

The chain recombines TRBV4-3 with TRBJ2-2; D remains unclear. CDR3 length equals 15 residues. The germline V and J ends were trimmed by 1 base and 2 bases, with 8 bases remaining between them. CDR1 and CDR2 from the germline V gene are LGHNA and YSLEER. The CDR3 coding sequence is TGCGCCAGCAGCCAAGTTGGGCTTAACACCGGGGAGCTGTTTTTT. It codes for CASSQVGLNTGELFF.

The chain joins TRBV6-1 to TRBJ1-2; 7 positions agree with TRBD1. Losses at the gene ends were 5 bases for V and 4 bases for J; bases not matched to a gene: 10. The CDR3 consists of 15 residues. The germline gives CDR1 MNHNS, CDR2 SASEGT. Written as DNA, the CDR3 is TGTGCCAGCAGTAGTACAGGGGTCGCACTCTATGGCTACACCTTC. The encoded protein is CASSSTGVALYGYTF.

The chain employs TRBV19 and TRBJ2-3; maybe TRBD2 (6 bases). V was shortened by 3 bases and J by 2 bases, with 15 bases between the two germline ends. CDR1 is LNHDA, CDR2 SQIVND, per germline (reference sequence). CDR3 length: 16 amino acids. The CDR3 DNA follows: TGTGCCAGTAGTATCCATAGCGGAGGTACCACAGATACGCAGTATTTT. This sequence encodes CASSIHSGGTTDTQYF.

The chain is built from TRBV10-2 and TRBJ2-3; possibly TRBD2 for D (6 bases). Germline CDR1 reads WSHSY; CDR2 reads SAAADI. With 8 bases removed from V and 3 bases from J, the gap between germline ends came to 12 bases. The CDR3 runs 13 residues. The DNA of the CDR3 is TGCGCCAGCGGGGACTCCCTAACAGATACGCAGTATTTT. This translates into CASGDSLTDTQYF.

J is TRBJ1-6 and V is TRBV5-4; tentative D call: TRBD1 (5 bases). This CDR3 spans 17 amino acids. In germline, CDR1 is SGHNT, CDR2 YYREEE (reference sequence). The V and J ends lost 1 base and 7 bases respectively, with 18 bases between them. This chain's CDR3 is CASSLHPGGTQNSPLHF. CDR3 DNA: TGTGCCAGCAGCTTGCATCCAGGCGGGACCCAAAATTCACCCCTCCACTTT. Variable domain in full (rest from reference TRBV5-4 and TRBJ1-6): ETGVTQSPTHLIKTRGQQVTLRCSSQSGHNTVSWYQQALGQGPQFIFQYYREEENGRGNFPPRFSGLQFPNYSSELNVNALELDDSALYLCASSLHPGGTQNSPLHFGNGTRLTVT.